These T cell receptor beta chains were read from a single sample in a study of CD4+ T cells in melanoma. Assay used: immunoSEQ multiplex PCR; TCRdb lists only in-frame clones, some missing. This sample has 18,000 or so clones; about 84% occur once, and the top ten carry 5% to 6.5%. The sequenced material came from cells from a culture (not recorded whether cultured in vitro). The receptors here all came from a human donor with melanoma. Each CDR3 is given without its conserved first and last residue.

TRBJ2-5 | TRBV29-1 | SVRGDTQETQY
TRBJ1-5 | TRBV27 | ASRPGQLNQPQH
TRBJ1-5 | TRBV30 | AWSVIGDSNQPQH
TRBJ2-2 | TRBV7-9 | ASTHREGNTGELF
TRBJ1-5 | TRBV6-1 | ASKAGGLPNQPQH
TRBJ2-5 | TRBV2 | ASSVPGQGKETQY
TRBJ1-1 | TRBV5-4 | ASSGLRGSTEAF
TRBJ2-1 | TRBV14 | ASSIRFYNEQF
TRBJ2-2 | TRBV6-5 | ASRRDSAGELF
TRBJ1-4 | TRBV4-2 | ASSREQGVGFNEKLF
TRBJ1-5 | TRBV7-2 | ASSLGQGYQPQH
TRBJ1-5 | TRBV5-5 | ASSKGQSNQPQH
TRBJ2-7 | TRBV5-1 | ASSPQGASYEQY
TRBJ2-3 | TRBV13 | ASSQRLAGGFTDTQY
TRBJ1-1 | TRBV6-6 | ATSSRGNTEAF
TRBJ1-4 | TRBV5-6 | ASSLAGQPNEKLF
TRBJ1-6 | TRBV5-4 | ASSFRDLGSPLH
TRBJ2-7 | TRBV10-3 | AISDFQESGGEQY
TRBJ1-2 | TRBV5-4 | ASSSKGQASSGYT
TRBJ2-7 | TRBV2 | ASKWGPLGGEQY
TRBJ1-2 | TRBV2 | ASSTTTGGRGGYT
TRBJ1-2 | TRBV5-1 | ASSLEGPSHYGYT
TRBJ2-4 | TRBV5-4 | ASSLRVAGGQNIQY
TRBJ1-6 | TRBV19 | ATGDRANNSPLH